The 4 T cell receptor beta chains presented below share a single source sample, sequenced in a study of early T cells in non-severe SARS-CoV-2 infection. TCRdb called the 5' RACE reads again in MiXCR, with one record for every CDR3 protein. Of about 63,000 distinct CDR3 sequences listed, around 13% are singletons. Sequenced material: whole blood. These receptors were obtained from an adult who was a healthcare worker with PCR-confirmed SARS-CoV-2 infection or an uninfected control (not recorded which).

This clonotype has a count of ten or more. The chain joins TRBV7-6 to TRBJ2-1; D call uncertain. Per germline, CDR1 SGHVS and CDR2 FNYEAQ. Trimming left V 1 base short and J 10 bases short, with 8 bases between. This CDR3 contains 12 residues. As DNA, the CDR3 is TGTGCCAGCAGCTTAGGCTTCAGGGAGCAGTTCTTC. Protein product: CASSLGFREQFF.

This clonotype was seen only a few times. The chain recombines TRBV5-4 with TRBJ1-3; 7 positions agree with TRBD1. V dropped 4 bases and J dropped 4; count of bases not matched to a gene: 11. The CDR3 runs to 16 residues. Looked up from germline, CDR1 is SGHNT and CDR2 is YYREEE (reference sequence). This CDR3 reads CASSHLDRAGGNTIYF. The CDR3 DNA is TGTGCCAGCAGCCATCTCGACAGGGCGGGAGGAAACACCATATATTTT.

The gene calls are TRBV27 and TRBJ1-6; D is unclear. V lost 0 bases to trimming and J lost 10 bases, with 10 bases between them. The CDR3 is made up of 14 amino acids. Germline lookup yields CDR1 MNHEY and CDR2 SMNVEV (reference sequence). CDR3 DNA sequence: TGTGCCAGCAGTTTATCGGTCTCCGGGTCACCCCTCCACTTT. Its translation: CASSLSVSGSPLHF.

This clonotype was seen ten or more times. The chain recombines TRBV28 with TRBJ1-2, with D perhaps TRBD1 (5 bases). Trimming pared 2 bases from V and 4 bases from J, leaving 14 bases between. Germline V gene lookup returns CDR1 MDHEN and CDR2 SYDVKM. This CDR3 comprises 15 residues. The CDR3 nucleotides read TGTGCCAGCAGTTTAGGGAGACAGCGTCTCTATGGCTACACCTTC. Its translation: CASSLGRQRLYGYTF.